This paragraph covers one T cell receptor beta chain sequence. Antigen: not known. The sample belongs to a study of T cell responses to AZD1222 COVID-19 vaccine. Study-level points and caveats: Seropositive at baseline were only a handful of AZD1222 recipients. Unmutated variant regions are reportedly the target of nearly half of TCRs that are spike-specific. Donors, mostly white British, included more females; clonal diversity was possibly underestimated.

Germline V gene data show CDR1 as SGHTA and CDR2 as FQGNSA. This CDR3 contains 16 residues. V was trimmed by 2 bases and J by 9 bases, leaving 17 bases between them. Method: immunoSEQ multiplex PCR; TCRdb's copy keeps in-frame clones and lacks some. The data contain some 150,000 clones, 85% to 95% of them singletons. This clonotype was obtained from an adult in good health. Sequencing used peripheral blood, obtained on day 0 of MenACWY control vaccination. This sequence joins TRBV7-2 and TRBJ1-6; no definite D call. In DNA, the CDR3 is TGTGCCAGCAGCTTACCCCGAGGTGACATGAGTTCACCCCTCCACTTT. Residues: CASSLPRGDMSSPLHF.